This T cell receptor (beta chain) was captured by sequencing in a study of OX40 agonist ivuxolimab in advanced cancers. Study results and caveats: Averaged across samples, CD8+ T cells carried more expanded clones than CD4+ did.

CDR3 length: 15 amino acids. In germline, CDR1 is SEHNR, CDR2 FQNEAQ (reference sequence). J was trimmed by 3 bases and V by 5 bases; bases with no gene match: 9. Details on this clone: Its antigen is not known.

Sequencing used immunoSEQ multiplex PCR; TCRdb keeps in-frame clones, though not all of them. This sample has some 100,000 clones; 88% occur once, and the top ten carry 0.82%. The clonotype was recovered from an adult with an advanced solid tumor such as melanoma, head and neck, liver or kidney cancer. The rearrangement uses TRBV7-9 and TRBJ2-5; TRBD2 aligns across 7 bases. The specimen comprised CD4+ or CD8+ T cells sorted from blood, sampled in a trial of the OX40 agonist ivuxolimab. The chain's CDR3 is CASSLLGGREETQYF. The CDR3 region has the DNA TGTGCCAGCAGCCTACTCGGGGGGAGGGAAGAGACCCAGTACTTC.